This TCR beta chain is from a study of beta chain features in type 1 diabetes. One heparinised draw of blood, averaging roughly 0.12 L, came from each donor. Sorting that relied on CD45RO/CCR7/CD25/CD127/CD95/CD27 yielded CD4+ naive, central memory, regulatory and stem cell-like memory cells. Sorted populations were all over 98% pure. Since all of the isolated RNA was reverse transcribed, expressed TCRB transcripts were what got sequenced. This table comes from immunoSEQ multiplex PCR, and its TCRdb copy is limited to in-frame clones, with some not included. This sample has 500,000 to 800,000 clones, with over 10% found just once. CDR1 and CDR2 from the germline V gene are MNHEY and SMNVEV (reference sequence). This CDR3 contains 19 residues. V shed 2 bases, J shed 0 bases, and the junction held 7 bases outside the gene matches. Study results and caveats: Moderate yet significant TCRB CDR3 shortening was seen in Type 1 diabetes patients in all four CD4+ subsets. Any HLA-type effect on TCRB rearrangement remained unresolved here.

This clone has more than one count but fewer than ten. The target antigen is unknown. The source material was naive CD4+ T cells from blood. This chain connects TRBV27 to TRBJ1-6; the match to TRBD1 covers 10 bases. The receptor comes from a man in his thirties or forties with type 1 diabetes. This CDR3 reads CASSLDRGLGSSYNSPLHF. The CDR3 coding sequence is TGTGCCAGCAGTTTAGACAGGGGGCTCGGGAGCTCCTATAATTCACCCCTCCACTTT.